In this sample, the clone carrying this T cell receptor (beta chain) turned up once. While infection was still active, Seattle patients were enrolled and then followed longitudinally. The authors' processing: How many nucleated cells were present was estimated from reference gene primer amplification. Method: immunoSEQ multiplex PCR; TCRdb's copy keeps in-frame clones and lacks some. That table is the source of V, J and clone size, and D and trimming were worked out from the DNA. The data contain some 300,000 clones, approximately 90% of them seen just once; the ten biggest clones take up roughly 6%. The germline V gene encodes CDR1 MNHEY and CDR2 SVGEGT. This CDR3 is 15 amino acids long. Losses at the gene ends were 6 bases for V and 3 bases for J; bases not matched to a gene: 10. The sample originates from a study of blood T cell repertoires in COVID-19.

This chain links TRBV6-2 or TRBV6-3 with TRBJ2-5; 7 nucleotides match TRBD1. This sequence was found in a woman aged 45 to 65 with COVID-19, enrolled during active disease. Sequencing was done on a sample of peripheral blood. CDR3 sequence (DNA): TGTGCCAGCAGCTCCTACCGGGGACAGAAAGAGACCCAGTACTTC. The encoded protein is CASSSYRGQKETQYF.